This T cell receptor (beta chain) came from a study of T cell responses to AZD1222 COVID-19 vaccine. Comment on this clone: What it binds is unknown.

Assay: immunoSEQ multiplex PCR; the TCRdb copy retains only in-frame clones and omits some. The data show about 120,000 clones, around nine tenths seen once. V trimming: 8 bases; J trimming: 6 bases; junction bases outside the gene matches: 10. The CDR3 sequence is 14 residues long. Germline lookup yields CDR1 MNHNY and CDR2 SVGAGI (reference sequence). Study-wide points: Of spike-specific TCRs, nearly half reportedly target regions left unmutated in variants. Vaccine-associated CD4 TCRs ranged over spike, dominating at 160-218 and 743-854. Baseline seropositivity occurred in only 5 or 6 AZD1222 recipients. Donor demographics were predominantly white British with a female majority; clonal diversity may be underestimated.

The source material was peripheral blood, sampled on day 0 of AZD1222 vaccination. The chain links TRBV6-6 to TRBJ1-2, with TRBD1 matching 9 bases. The clonotype was recovered from an adult in good health. Here the CDR3 DNA reads TGTGCCAGCCGGACACAGGGGGCGGGCCATGGCTACACCTTC. It specifies CASRTQGAGHGYTF.